This TCR beta chain stems from a study of OX40 agonist ivuxolimab in advanced cancers. Concerning the study at large: Ivuxolimab was an agonistic, fully human IgG2 monoclonal antibody directed against OX40 (CD134), a costimulatory receptor. Of the roughly 50 dose-escalation patients, hepatocellular carcinoma was present in some 19, melanoma in approximately 15, renal cell carcinoma in 9 and head and neck cancer in 9. Three dose-escalation patients achieved partial responses, one with hepatocellular carcinoma and two with cutaneous melanoma. A male proportion of 75% to 85% and a mean age of approximately 55 years, ranging from roughly 23 to 79, were recorded for the dose-escalation cohort. The paper reports the monotherapy dose-escalation portion (N of about 52 patients) of the phase I ivuxolimab trial. Intravenous ivuxolimab was administered to patients every 2 weeks at six dose levels: 0.01, 0.1, 0.3, 1.5, 3 and 10 mg/kg. Patients were allowed to have had prior anti-PD-1, anti-PD-L1 or anti-CTLA-4 therapy, and around 40% of the dose-escalation patients had previously received checkpoint inhibitors. The purpose of peripheral TCRbeta sequencing was to test whether ivuxolimab changed TCR sequence diversity and led to clonal T-cell expansion.

The V and J ends are trimmed by 0 bases and 4 bases, leaving 9 bases between them. From the cysteine up to the phenylalanine, the CDR3 has a length of 13 residues. The DNA shown is the 39-base CDR3, in frame from base 1. For CDR1 and CDR2, the germline V gene (reference sequence) lists GTSNPN and SVGIG. The trial excluded patients who had a history of autoimmune disease or were on systemic immunosuppression. Peripheral blood for TCR sequencing was drawn from every dose cohort at baseline, at cycle 4 day 1 and at cycle 7 day 1. The samples were drawn from a first-in-human, open-label, multicenter phase I dose-escalation trial of ivuxolimab. The trial enrolled adults with locally advanced or metastatic head and neck squamous cell, hepatocellular, melanoma or renal cell carcinoma. CD4+ and CD8+ T cells were sorted separately from peripheral blood before TCR sequencing. With respect to this clone: No antigen is known for it. Base qualities are missing; no much larger clone stands one base away.

Genomic DNA was extracted from sorted cells for sequencing of the TCRbeta CDR3 region. The immunoSEQ Assay was used for sequencing of TCRbeta CDR3 regions. Entries here come from immuneACCESS through TCRdb and include only in-frame sequences with V and J called. Some clones fail to appear in such tables; in the studies checked, an unresolved V gene covers under half of the shortfall, and the cause of the remainder is unknown. The sample data list about 61,000 clones, and about 90% of these were observed just once. The ten largest clones take up around 20% of the sample. The research as a whole found: In the 0.1-3.0 mg/kg groups, partial responders had among the lowest normalized peripheral clonal expansion, particularly in CD8+ T cells. At doses of 0.1 to 3.0 mg/kg, clonal expansion of both CD4+ and CD8+ T cells in blood was seen between baseline and week 6. Which antigens the clonally expanded peripheral T cells were specific for was not determined. Low levels of normalized T-cell clonal expansion were also seen in some patients who did not respond. On average, CD8+ T cells showed more expanded clones than CD4+ T cells after ivuxolimab.

The chain employs TRBV30 and TRBJ2-5; no confident D gene assignment can be made. The specimen comprised CD4+ or CD8+ T cells sorted from blood, sampled in a trial of the OX40 agonist ivuxolimab. This sequence originates from an adult with an advanced solid tumor such as melanoma, head and neck, liver or kidney cancer. CDR3 protein: CAWSVHGLETQYF. Read as DNA, the sequence is TGTGCCTGGAGTGTACATGGGCTAGAGACCCAGTACTTC.